The 16 T cell receptor beta chains below come from one sample, sequenced in a study of cytomegalovirus exposure and HLA in healthy donors. Some clones are missing from TCRdb's copy, which holds only in-frame ones; the method was immunoSEQ multiplex PCR. This sample has almost 200,000 clones; approximately 78% occur once, and the top ten carry around 1.2%. The sequenced material came from PBMCs. The receptors shown here come from a woman between 25 and 40 years old in good health and CMV-seronegative.

The V call is TRBV6-6, the J call TRBJ1-2, with D tentatively TRBD1 (5 bases). Trimming removed 6 bases at V and 6 bases at J, with 17 bases between. This CDR3 has 14 residues. Germline loops: CDR1 MNHNY, CDR2 SVGAGI (reference sequence). The CDR3 DNA follows: TGTGCCAGCAGCCAACAGTCCCGGGGGGATGGCTACACCTTC. Its translation: CASSQQSRGDGYTF.

This chain uses TRBV28 with TRBJ1-2; D gene uncertain. V lost 7 bases, J lost 6 bases, and 12 bases lay in between. Germline CDR1 and CDR2: MDHEN and SYDVKM. The CDR3 is 12 residues long. CDR3 region: CASTKTRDGYTF. As DNA, the CDR3 is TGTGCCAGCACGAAAACCCGGGATGGCTACACCTTC.

The sample holds a few counts of this clone. The chain has TRBV4-1 and TRBJ1-1; maybe TRBD1 (6 bases). V was cut by 6 bases and J by 3 bases, with 23 bases left in between. The CDR3 is 17 residues long. From germline, CDR1 is MGHRA and CDR2 YSYEKL. The CDR3 loop is CASRGAGQSRIDTEAFF. As DNA, the CDR3 is TGCGCCAGCAGAGGGGCCGGACAGTCGCGGATCGACACTGAAGCTTTCTTT.

This clone was detected a few times. The rearrangement links TRBV6-1 to TRBJ1-3; 9 bases map to TRBD1. Germline V gene lookup returns CDR1 MNHNS and CDR2 SASEGT. The CDR3 sequence is 13 residues long. J was trimmed by 2 bases and V by 10 bases; bases with no gene match: 3. The CDR3: CATDRGAGNTIYF. CDR3 nucleotides: TGTGCCACCGACAGGGGGGCTGGAAACACCATATATTTT.

The chain carries TRBV18 and TRBJ2-5; no definite D call. The CDR3 consists of 14 residues. Between the trimmed V and J ends, which lost 0 bases and 0 bases, there was a span of 5 bases. Germline CDR1 reads KGHSH; CDR2 reads LQKENI. CDR3 nucleotides: TGTGCCAGCTCACCACCGAGGAACCAAGAGACCCAGTACTTC. Encoded protein: CASSPPRNQETQYF.

The rearrangement links TRBV5-1 to TRBJ2-3, with TRBD2 matching 7 bases. This CDR3 has 17 residues. Germline V gene data show CDR1 as SGHRS and CDR2 as YFSETQ. The V gene end was trimmed by 2 bases and the J gene end by 0 bases; junction bases not matched to a gene: 9. Here the CDR3 reads CASSLDPTGGSTDTQYF. The CDR3 DNA reads as TGCGCCAGCAGCTTAGACCCTACGGGAGGTAGCACAGATACGCAGTATTTT.

The V call is TRBV5-4, the J call TRBJ1-1; TRBD1 matches at 11 bases. J lost 4 bases, V lost 4 bases, and 6 bases had no gene match. The germline V gene has CDR1 SGHNT and CDR2 YYREEE (reference sequence). This CDR3 is built from 15 residues. DNA of the CDR3: TGTGCCAGCAGCGTGGGGACAGGGGGAGGCACTGAAGCTTTCTTT. It specifies CASSVGTGGGTEAFF.

The V gene is TRBV27, the J gene TRBJ2-2; weak D call: TRBD2 (5 bases). CDR3 length: 15 residues. V was trimmed by 4 bases and J by 6 bases, leaving 15 bases between them. Germline V CDR1 and CDR2: MNHEY, SMNVEV (reference sequence). CDR3 nucleotides: TGTGCCAGCAGTTCCAGCTGGGCGGGTTCCGGGGAGCTGTTTTTT. Its translation: CASSSSWAGSGELFF.

The chain carries TRBV6-6 and TRBJ2-2, with 8 bases lining up with TRBD1. Germline loops: CDR1 MNHNY, CDR2 SVGAGI (reference sequence). V lost 2 bases, J lost 7 bases, and 6 bases stayed unmatched. The CDR3 runs 15 residues. For the CDR3, the DNA is TGTGCCAGCAGTTACCAGGGGGCGACATACGGGGAGCTGTTTTTT. This encodes CASSYQGATYGELFF.

In its sample, this clone was seen once. The chain's CDR3 is CASSYRQARTEAFF. The CDR3 DNA is TGTGCCAGCAGTTACCGACAGGCTAGGACTGAAGCTTTCTTT. J is TRBJ1-1 and V is TRBV27; D perhaps matches TRBD1 (6 bases). The CDR3 contains 14 residues. Between the trimmed V and J ends, which lost 4 bases and 5 bases, there was a span of 14 bases. Germline V gene lookup returns CDR1 MNHEY and CDR2 SMNVEV (reference sequence).

The chain is built from TRBV5-1 and TRBJ2-1; 8 nucleotides agree with TRBD1. The CDR3 totals 16 residues. Germline CDR1 reads SGHRS; CDR2 reads YFSETQ. Losses at the gene ends were 2 bases for V and 6 bases for J; bases not matched to a gene: 10. The DNA of the CDR3 is TGCGCCAGCAGCTTTCCCGGACAGGGCCGAATCAATGAGCAGTTCTTC. Amino acid sequence: CASSFPGQGRINEQFF.

V gene TRBV25-1 combines with J gene TRBJ1-2; TRBD1 matches at 7 bases. Germline-derived CDR1 and CDR2 are MGHDK and SYGVNS. The ends lost 7 bases at V and 2 bases at J; junction bases unmatched: 13. The CDR3 runs 16 residues. In DNA, the CDR3 is TGTGCCAGCACCCGAGAGGGGGCAGGGGAAAACTATGGCTACACCTTC. Translating it yields CASTREGAGENYGYTF.

This chain uses TRBV4-2 with TRBJ1-1; D gene uncertain. The V gene lost 4 bases and the J gene lost 8 bases, with 14 bases spanning the gap. The CDR3 runs to 13 residues. Per the germline V gene, CDR1 is LGHNA and CDR2 is YNFKEQ. In DNA form, the CDR3 reads TGTGCCAGCAGCCCCCGGCGGGAGGGCGAAGCTTTCTTT. This codes for CASSPRREGEAFF.

The chain carries TRBV19 and TRBJ1-4, with D perhaps TRBD1 (5 bases). V was trimmed by 0 bases and J by 8 bases, leaving 16 bases between them. The length of the CDR3 is 16 residues. CDR1 LNHDA and CDR2 SQIVND come from the germline V gene (reference sequence). CDR3 region: CASSIDHRRGGEKLFF. The CDR3 nucleotides are TGTGCCAGTAGTATAGATCACAGGAGAGGTGGAGAAAAACTGTTTTTT.

This rearrangement joins TRBV5-1 to TRBJ2-7; 10 bases line up with TRBD2. The CDR3 is 15 residues long. Germline V gene sequence: CDR1 SGHRS, CDR2 YFSETQ. Trimming removed 4 bases from V and 4 bases from J; junction bases left unmatched: 8. This CDR3 reads CASSLSGRASYEQYF. CDR3 DNA sequence: TGCGCCAGCAGCCTGAGCGGGAGGGCGAGTTACGAGCAGTACTTC.

The rearrangement joins TRBV19 to TRBJ2-7, with D uncertain. The CDR3 sequence is 12 residues long. In germline, CDR1 is LNHDA, CDR2 SQIVND (reference sequence). Trimming removed 8 bases from V and 3 bases from J, with 11 bases in between. CDR3 coding DNA: TGTGCCAGTCTTGTCAGGCTCTACGAGCAGTACTTC. The encoded protein is CASLVRLYEQYF. The variable domain in full, completed from reference TRBV19 and TRBJ2-7, reads DGGITQSPKYLFRKEGQNVTLSCEQNLNHDAMYWYRQDPGQGLRLIYYSQIVNDFQKGDIAEGYSVSREKKESFPLTVTSAQKNPTAFYLCASLVRLYEQYFGPGTRLTVT.